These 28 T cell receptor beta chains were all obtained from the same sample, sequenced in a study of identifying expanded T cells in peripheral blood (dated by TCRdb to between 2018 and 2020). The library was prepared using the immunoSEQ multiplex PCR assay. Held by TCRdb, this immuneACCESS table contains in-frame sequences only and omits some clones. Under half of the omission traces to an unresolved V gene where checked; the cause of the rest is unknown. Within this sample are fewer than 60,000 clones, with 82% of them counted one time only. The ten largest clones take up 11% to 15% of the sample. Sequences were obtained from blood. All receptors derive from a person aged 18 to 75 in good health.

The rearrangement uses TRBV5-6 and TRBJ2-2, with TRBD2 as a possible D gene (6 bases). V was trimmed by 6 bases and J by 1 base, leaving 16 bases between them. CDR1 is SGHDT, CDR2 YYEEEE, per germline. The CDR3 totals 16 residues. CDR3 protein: CASIPMDGGNTGELFF. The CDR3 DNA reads TGTGCCAGCATCCCCATGGACGGGGGGAACACCGGGGAGCTGTTTTTT. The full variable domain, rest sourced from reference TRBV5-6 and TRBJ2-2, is DAGVTQSPTHLIKTRGQQVTLRCSPKSGHDTVSWYQQALGQGPQFIFQYYEEEERQRGNFPDRFSGHQFPNYSSELNVNALLLGDSALYLCASIPMDGGNTGELFFGEGSRLTVL.

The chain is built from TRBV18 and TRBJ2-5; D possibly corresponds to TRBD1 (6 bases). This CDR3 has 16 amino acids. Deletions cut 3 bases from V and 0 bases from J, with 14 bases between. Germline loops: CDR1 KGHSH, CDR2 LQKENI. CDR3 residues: CASSPVGQLYQETQYF. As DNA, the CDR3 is TGTGCCAGCTCACCCGTCGGACAGCTGTACCAAGAGACCCAGTACTTC.

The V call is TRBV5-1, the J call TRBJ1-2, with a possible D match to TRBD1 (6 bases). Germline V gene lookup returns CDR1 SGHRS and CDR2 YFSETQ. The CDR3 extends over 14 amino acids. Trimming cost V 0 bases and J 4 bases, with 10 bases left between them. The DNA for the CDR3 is TGCGCCAGCAGCTTGGGAGGGGGTGTCTATGGCTACACCTTC. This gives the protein CASSLGGGVYGYTF.

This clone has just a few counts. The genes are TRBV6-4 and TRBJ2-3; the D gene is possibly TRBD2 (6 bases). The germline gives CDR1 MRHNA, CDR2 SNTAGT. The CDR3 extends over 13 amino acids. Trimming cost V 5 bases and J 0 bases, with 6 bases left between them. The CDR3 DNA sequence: TGTGCCAGCAGTAGCGGGAGCACAGATACGCAGTATTTT. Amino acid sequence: CASSSGSTDTQYF.

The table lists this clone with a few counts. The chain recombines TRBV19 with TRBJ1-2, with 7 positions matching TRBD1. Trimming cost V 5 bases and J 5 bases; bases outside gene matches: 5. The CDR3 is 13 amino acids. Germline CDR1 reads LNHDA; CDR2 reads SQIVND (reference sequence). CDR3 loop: CASSPGQFYGYTF. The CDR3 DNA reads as TGTGCCAGTAGTCCGGGACAGTTTTATGGCTACACCTTC.

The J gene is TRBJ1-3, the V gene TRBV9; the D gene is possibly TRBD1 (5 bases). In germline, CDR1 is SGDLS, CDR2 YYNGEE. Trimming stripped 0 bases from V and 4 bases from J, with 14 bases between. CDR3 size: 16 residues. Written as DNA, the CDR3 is TGTGCCAGCAGCGTAGGGGGGAGTAACTCCGGAAACACCATATATTTT. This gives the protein CASSVGGSNSGNTIYF.

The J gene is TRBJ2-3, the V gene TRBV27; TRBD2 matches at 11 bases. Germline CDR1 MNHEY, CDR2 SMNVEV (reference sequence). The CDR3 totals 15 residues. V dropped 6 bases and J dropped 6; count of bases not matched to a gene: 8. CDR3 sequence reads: CASRLAGVKRDTQYF. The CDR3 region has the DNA TGTGCCAGCAGACTAGCGGGAGTAAAACGCGATACGCAGTATTTT.

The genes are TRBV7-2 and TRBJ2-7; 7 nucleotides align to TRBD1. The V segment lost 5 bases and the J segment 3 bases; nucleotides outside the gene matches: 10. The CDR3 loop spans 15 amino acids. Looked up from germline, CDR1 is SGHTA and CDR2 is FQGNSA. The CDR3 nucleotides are TGTGCCAGCAGCCCTATTGTCGGGACAGACTACGAGCAGTACTTC. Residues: CASSPIVGTDYEQYF.

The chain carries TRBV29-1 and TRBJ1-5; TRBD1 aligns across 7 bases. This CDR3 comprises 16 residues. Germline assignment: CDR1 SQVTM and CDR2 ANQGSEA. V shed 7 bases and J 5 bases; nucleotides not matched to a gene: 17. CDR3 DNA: TGCAGCGCGTACCAACCCGCAGGGGGAAAGGATCAGCCCCAGCATTTT. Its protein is CSAYQPAGGKDQPQHF.

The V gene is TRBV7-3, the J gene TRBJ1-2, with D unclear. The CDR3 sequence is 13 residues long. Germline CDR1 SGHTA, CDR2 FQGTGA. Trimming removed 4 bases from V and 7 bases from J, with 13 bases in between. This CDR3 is CASSSSPSCGYTF. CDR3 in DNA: TGTGCCAGCAGCTCCTCCCCCTCGTGTGGCTACACCTTC.

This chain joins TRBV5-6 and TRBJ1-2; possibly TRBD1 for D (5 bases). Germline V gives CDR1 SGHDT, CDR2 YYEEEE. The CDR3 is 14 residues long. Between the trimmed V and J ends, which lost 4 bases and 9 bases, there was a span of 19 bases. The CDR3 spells CASSARGWGTRYTF. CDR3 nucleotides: TGTGCCAGCAGCGCGAGAGGATGGGGGACCCGCTACACCTTC.

The CDR3 DNA follows: TGTGCCAGCAGTGGACGATTAAACACTGAAGCTTTCTTT. It codes for CASSGRLNTEAFF. The V call is TRBV6-1, the J call TRBJ1-1; D is ambiguous. Germline V gives CDR1 MNHNS, CDR2 SASEGT. V lost 4 bases to trimming and J lost 2 bases, with 8 bases between them. This CDR3 comprises 13 residues.

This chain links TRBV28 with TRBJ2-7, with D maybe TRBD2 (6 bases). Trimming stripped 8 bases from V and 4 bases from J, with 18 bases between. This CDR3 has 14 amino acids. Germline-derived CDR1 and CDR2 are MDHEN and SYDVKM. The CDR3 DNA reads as TGTGCCAGCGGGAACCGTCAGGGAGGTTACGAGCAGTACTTC. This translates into CASGNRQGGYEQYF.

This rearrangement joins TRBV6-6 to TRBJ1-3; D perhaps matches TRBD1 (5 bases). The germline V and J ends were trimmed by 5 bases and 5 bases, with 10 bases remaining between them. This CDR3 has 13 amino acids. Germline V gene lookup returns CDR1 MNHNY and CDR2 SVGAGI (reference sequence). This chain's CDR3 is CASSRDGRNTIYF. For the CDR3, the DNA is TGTGCCAGCAGTCGGGACGGTAGAAACACCATATATTTT.

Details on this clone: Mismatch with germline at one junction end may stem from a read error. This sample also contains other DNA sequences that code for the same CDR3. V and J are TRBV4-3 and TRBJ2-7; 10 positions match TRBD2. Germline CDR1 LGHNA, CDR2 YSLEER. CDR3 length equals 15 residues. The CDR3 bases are TGCGCTAGCAGCCAAGGACTAGCGGACTCCTACGAGCAGTACTTC. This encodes CASSQGLADSYEQYF.

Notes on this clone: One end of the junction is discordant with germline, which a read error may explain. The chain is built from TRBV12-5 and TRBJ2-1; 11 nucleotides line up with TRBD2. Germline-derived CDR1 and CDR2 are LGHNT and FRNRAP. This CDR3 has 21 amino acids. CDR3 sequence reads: CASGPYAEETGETSSGRAALF. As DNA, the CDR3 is TGTGCTAGTGGCCCCTATGCGGAAGAGACAGGAGAGACTAGTAGCGGGAGGGCCGCGCTCTTC.

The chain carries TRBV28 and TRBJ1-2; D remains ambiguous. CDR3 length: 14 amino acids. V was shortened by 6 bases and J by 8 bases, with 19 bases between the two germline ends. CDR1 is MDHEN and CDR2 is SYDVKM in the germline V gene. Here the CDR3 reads CASRSVGSVGGYTF. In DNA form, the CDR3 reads TGTGCCAGCAGATCCGTCGGATCCGTGGGGGGCTACACCTTC.

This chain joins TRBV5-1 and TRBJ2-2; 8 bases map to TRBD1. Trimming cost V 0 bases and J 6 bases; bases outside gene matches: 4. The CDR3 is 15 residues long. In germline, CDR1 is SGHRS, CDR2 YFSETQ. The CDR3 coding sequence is TGCGCCAGCAGCTTGGGACAGGGGATGGCCGGGGAGCTGTTTTTT. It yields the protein CASSLGQGMAGELFF.

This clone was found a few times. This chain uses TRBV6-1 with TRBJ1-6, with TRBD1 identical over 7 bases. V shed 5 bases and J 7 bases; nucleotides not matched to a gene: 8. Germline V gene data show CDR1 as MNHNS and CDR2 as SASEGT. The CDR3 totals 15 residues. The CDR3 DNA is TGTGCCAGCAGTTCCGACAGGGCGCCAAATTCACCCCTCCACTTT. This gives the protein CASSSDRAPNSPLHF.

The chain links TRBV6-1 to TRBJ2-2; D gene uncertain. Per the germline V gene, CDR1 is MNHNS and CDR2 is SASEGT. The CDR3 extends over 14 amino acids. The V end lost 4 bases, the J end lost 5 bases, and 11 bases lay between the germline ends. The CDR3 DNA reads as TGTGCCAGCAGTGTGAAGCGCGATACCGGGGAGCTGTTTTTT. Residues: CASSVKRDTGELFF.

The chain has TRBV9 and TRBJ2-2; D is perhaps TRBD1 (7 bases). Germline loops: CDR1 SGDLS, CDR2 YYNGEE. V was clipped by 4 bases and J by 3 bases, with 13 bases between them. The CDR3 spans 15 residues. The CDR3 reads CASSRGTEYTGELFF. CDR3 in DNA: TGTGCCAGCAGCCGCGGGACAGAATACACCGGGGAGCTGTTTTTT.

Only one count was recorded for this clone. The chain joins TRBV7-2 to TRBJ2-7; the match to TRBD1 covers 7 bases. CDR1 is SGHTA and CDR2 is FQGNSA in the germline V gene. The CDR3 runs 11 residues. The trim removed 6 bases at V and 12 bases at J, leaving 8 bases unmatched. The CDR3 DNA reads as TGTGCCAGCAGTCAAACAGGGGTTAGGTACTTC. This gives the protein CASSQTGVRYF.

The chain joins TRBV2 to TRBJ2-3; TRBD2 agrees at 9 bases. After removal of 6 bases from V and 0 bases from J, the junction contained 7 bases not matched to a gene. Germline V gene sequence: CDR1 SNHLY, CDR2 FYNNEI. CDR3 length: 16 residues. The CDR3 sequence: CASRGLGLASTDTQYF. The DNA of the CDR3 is TGTGCCAGCAGGGGCCTAGGACTAGCGAGCACAGATACGCAGTATTTT.

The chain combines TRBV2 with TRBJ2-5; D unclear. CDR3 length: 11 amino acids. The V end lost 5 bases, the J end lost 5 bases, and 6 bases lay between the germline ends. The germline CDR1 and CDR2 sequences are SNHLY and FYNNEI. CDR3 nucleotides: TGTGCCAGCAGTACCCGGGAGACCCAGTACTTC. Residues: CASSTRETQYF.

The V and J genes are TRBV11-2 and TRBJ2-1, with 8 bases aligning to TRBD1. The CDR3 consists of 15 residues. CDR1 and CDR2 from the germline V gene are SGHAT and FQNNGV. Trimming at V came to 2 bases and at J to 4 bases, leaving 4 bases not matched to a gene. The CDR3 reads CASSLPRTGYNEQFF. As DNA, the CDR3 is TGTGCCAGCAGCTTACCCAGGACAGGGTACAATGAGCAGTTCTTC.

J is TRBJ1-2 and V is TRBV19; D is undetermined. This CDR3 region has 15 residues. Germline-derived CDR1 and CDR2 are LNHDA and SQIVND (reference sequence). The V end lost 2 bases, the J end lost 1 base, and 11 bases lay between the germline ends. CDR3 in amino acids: CASSIRVLNNYGYTF. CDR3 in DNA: TGTGCCAGTAGTATACGGGTCCTTAATAACTATGGCTACACCTTC.

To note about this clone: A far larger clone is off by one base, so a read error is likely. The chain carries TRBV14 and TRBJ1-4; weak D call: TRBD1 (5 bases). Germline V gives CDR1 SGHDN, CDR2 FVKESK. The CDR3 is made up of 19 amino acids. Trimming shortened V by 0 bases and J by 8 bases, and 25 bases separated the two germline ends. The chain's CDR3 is CASSQDGGRAGGLGEKLFF. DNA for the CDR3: TGTGCCAGCAGCCAAGATGGGGGAAGGGCGGGCGGGCTGGGAGAAAAACTGTTTTTT.

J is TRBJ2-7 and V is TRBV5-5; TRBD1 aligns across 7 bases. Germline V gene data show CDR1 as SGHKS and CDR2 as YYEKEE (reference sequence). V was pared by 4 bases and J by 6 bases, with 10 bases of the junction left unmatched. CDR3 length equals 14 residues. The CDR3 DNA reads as TGTGCCAGCAGCATACTTACAGGGGCAGGCGAGCAGTACGTC. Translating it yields CASSILTGAGEQYV.